This T cell receptor beta chain was identified in a study of regulatory T cells in long-lasting Graves disease. Study outcomes and limitations: TRBV28, TRBJ1-2 and TRBJ2-5 emerged as the favored segments in persistent disease.

Germline values: CDR1 SNHLY, CDR2 FYNNEI. The CDR3 length is 15 residues. The V gene end was trimmed by 6 bases and the J gene end by 5 bases; junction bases not matched to a gene: 7. Both iRepertoire HTBI primers and Arm-PCR of CDR3 regions were used to build the TCR beta libraries. The authors' processing: Throughout the samples, researchers identified around 65 TRBV and about 15 TRBJ segments. TCRdb re-analysed the multiplex PCR reads in MiXCR, keeping a single row per CDR3 protein. TCRdb, not the authors, supplied the V and J calls. The table records about 560,000 distinct CDR3 sequences, around 15% of them present only once. This clonotype was observed at least ten times. Its antigen is not known. This sample's time point: newly diagnosed GD, antithyroid drugs for less than 3 months. PBMCs provided the RNA from which the TCR library was made. The same sample was also used in a study of T cells in Graves' hyperthyroidism and ophthalmopathy. That report adds: TCR CDR3 regions were first amplified by RT-PCR with HTBI primers.

The receptor was derived from a young man with Graves disease. The J gene is TRBJ1-6, the V gene TRBV2; 7 bases agree with TRBD1. The input for sequencing was peripheral blood mononuclear cells (PBMCs), taken at new diagnosis, from a patient treated with antithyroid drugs. CDR3 in amino acids: CASSIRTGDNSPLHF. CDR3 nucleotide sequence: TGTGCCAGCAGCATACGGACAGGAGATAATTCACCCCTCCACTTT.